The 30 T cell receptor beta chains presented below share a single source sample, sequenced in a study of blood T cells in healthy people across ages. A sample-barcoded 5' primer and a J-beta primer mix were used in a second PCR of roughly 7 to 11 cycles. In TCRdb, the 5' RACE reads were re-called with MiXCR into one record per CDR3 protein. The sample consists of hundreds of thousands of distinct CDR3 sequences, nearly 60% of them appearing once. The specimen sequenced was blood. These receptors originate from a man aged 25 to 40 in good health.

V and J are TRBV20-1 and TRBJ1-2, with D possibly being TRBD1 (5 bases). Trimming removed 7 bases from V and 3 bases from J, with 15 bases in between. CDR1 is DFQATT, CDR2 SNEGSKA, per germline (reference sequence). The CDR3 length is 13 residues. The CDR3 DNA follows: TGCAGTGGGGGCCAGGGAGGCTACTATGGCTACACCTTC. This gives the protein CSGGQGGYYGYTF.

This clonotype was recorded at least ten times. The gene calls are TRBV7-9 and TRBJ2-3; no reliable D call. Trimming left V 0 bases short and J 3 bases short, with 7 bases between. Per germline, CDR1 SEHNR and CDR2 FQNEAQ (reference sequence). This CDR3 comprises 14 residues. CDR3 coding DNA: TGTGCCAGCAGCTTAGCAGCTGAGACAGATACGCAGTATTTT. Its translation is CASSLAAETDTQYF.

This clonotype appeared a single time. The V and J genes are TRBV20-1 and TRBJ2-5; TRBD2 matches 8 bases. Unmatched junction bases numbered 9, after V lost 1 base and J lost 5 bases. Germline V lookup: CDR1 DFQATT, CDR2 SNEGSKA (reference sequence). This CDR3 comprises 15 residues. Here the CDR3 DNA reads TGCAGTGCTAGAGCCGCGGGACTAGTCGATGAGACCCAGTACTTC. Protein: CSARAAGLVDETQYF.

J is TRBJ2-7 and V is TRBV9; possibly TRBD2 for D (6 bases). The V gene's germline CDR1 is SGDLS and CDR2 YYNGEE. The CDR3 loop spans 13 amino acids. V lost 4 bases, J lost 5 bases, and 13 bases lay in between. CDR3 in DNA: TGTGCCAGCAGCCCCCAGACTAGTCACGAGCAGTACTTC. Protein sequence: CASSPQTSHEQYF.

The chain uses TRBV20-1 and TRBJ2-7, with 9 bases lining up with TRBD2. The DNA end favors TRBJ2-1, so the J call may be wrong. CDR1 DFQATT and CDR2 SNEGSKA come from the germline V gene (reference sequence). The CDR3 extends over 15 amino acids. In DNA, the CDR3 is TGCAGTGCTAGAGATCGCGGGAGGGCATTGGATGAGCAGTTCTTC. Translated: CSARDRGRALDEQFF.

The chain joins TRBV11-2 to TRBJ2-7, with 8 bases aligning to TRBD1. The CDR3 covers 15 residues. Germline lookup yields CDR1 SGHAT and CDR2 FQNNGV. With 5 bases clipped from V and 4 bases from J, the junction kept 10 bases outside the gene matches. CDR3: CASSTQTGAQYEQYF. The CDR3 DNA is TGTGCCAGCAGCACCCAGACAGGGGCCCAATACGAGCAGTACTTC.

The chain uses TRBV4-3 and TRBJ2-7, with D maybe TRBD2 (6 bases). Trimming stripped 0 bases from V and 2 bases from J, with 11 bases between. This CDR3 has 15 residues. Germline V gene sequence: CDR1 LGHNA, CDR2 YSLEER. CDR3: CASSQDLTGAYEQYF. The DNA of the CDR3 is TGCGCCAGCAGCCAAGATCTAACGGGGGCCTACGAGCAGTACTTC.

V is TRBV29-1 and J is TRBJ2-3, with a possible D match to TRBD1 (6 bases). CDR3 length equals 15 residues. Trimming removed 8 bases at V and 0 bases at J, with 18 bases between. Germline V gene lookup returns CDR1 SQVTM and CDR2 ANQGSEA. CDR3 sequence: CSTQPTGQSTDTQYF. For the CDR3, the DNA is TGCAGCACACAACCTACCGGACAGAGCACAGATACGCAGTATTTT.

The genes are TRBV7-2 and TRBJ2-3; either TRBD1 or TRBD2 may fit D (5 bases each). The CDR3 runs 15 residues. Germline V lookup: CDR1 SGHTA, CDR2 FQGNSA. V was clipped by 5 bases and J by 0 bases, with 12 bases between them. In DNA, the CDR3 is TGTGCCAGCAGCCCGAGGGGTTTTAGCACAGATACGCAGTATTTT. Translated: CASSPRGFSTDTQYF.

The chain is built from TRBV30 and TRBJ2-5; 9 bases are a match to TRBD2. The J call may be mistaken, given a closer DNA end match to TRBJ2-7. The length of the CDR3 is 13 residues. Looked up from germline, CDR1 is GTSNPN and CDR2 is SVGIG (reference sequence). The CDR3 is CAWSSGRFGEQYF. As DNA, the CDR3 is TGTGCCTGGTCCAGCGGGAGGTTCGGCGAGCAGTACTTC.

A remark on this clonotype: An end of the junction differs from the germline gene, which may be a read error. The chain employs TRBV7-9 and TRBJ1-6; possible D gene TRBD1, 5 bases. The germline gives CDR1 SEHNR, CDR2 FQNEAQ (reference sequence). The CDR3 runs to 14 residues. The CDR3 coding sequence is TGTGCTAGCAGCGGCCGGGACCGTAATTCACCCCTCCACTTT. Translation gives CASSGRDRNSPLHF.

The rearrangement joins TRBV29-1 to TRBJ2-1; D not resolved. This CDR3 is built from 14 residues. Germline CDR1 SQVTM, CDR2 ANQGSEA. Trimming took off 6 bases at V and 0 bases at J, with 12 bases between the two ends. This CDR3 is CSVATQSSYNEQFF. The CDR3 region has the DNA TGCAGCGTCGCTACACAGAGCTCCTACAATGAGCAGTTCTTC.

The CDR3 region has the DNA TGCAGCGTTGAAGATAGAGACAGCTACGAGCAGTACTTC. Translated: CSVEDRDSYEQYF. The rearrangement joins TRBV29-1 to TRBJ2-7; tentatively, D is TRBD1 (5 bases). The CDR3 totals 13 residues. Germline V gene data show CDR1 as SQVTM and CDR2 as ANQGSEA. V shed 0 bases and J shed 3 bases, with 9 bases lying between them.

J is TRBJ2-7 and V is TRBV27; D unclear. V lost 8 bases and J 3 bases, leaving 17 bases between the germline ends. The V gene's germline CDR1 is MNHEY and CDR2 SMNVEV (reference sequence). The CDR3 loop spans 14 amino acids. CDR3 in DNA: TGTGCCAGCGGTGTATCGAATCAAATCTACGAGCAGTACTTC. Translating it yields CASGVSNQIYEQYF.

V and J are TRBV5-6 and TRBJ1-1, with D perhaps matching TRBD1 (6 bases). Germline lookup yields CDR1 SGHDT and CDR2 YYEEEE. Trimming took 4 bases from V and 0 from J, leaving 16 bases between them. CDR3 length: 16 residues. The chain's CDR3 is CASSTGQLTMNTEAFF. CDR3 nucleotide sequence: TGTGCCAGCAGCACTGGACAGCTTACCATGAACACTGAAGCTTTCTTT.

The chain combines TRBV20-1 with TRBJ2-7, with 9 bases lining up with TRBD1. After removal of 5 bases from V and 2 bases from J, the junction contained 10 bases not matched to a gene. The CDR3 totals 15 residues. Germline V gene lookup returns CDR1 DFQATT and CDR2 SNEGSKA (reference sequence). The CDR3 DNA follows: TGCAGTGCTGGGGGACAGGGCGCCTACGCCTACGAGCAGTACTTC. This sequence encodes CSAGGQGAYAYEQYF.

Only a few counts were recorded for this clonotype. V and J are TRBV4-2 and TRBJ1-2; D remains ambiguous. CDR1 is LGHNA and CDR2 is YNFKEQ in the germline V gene. V shed 1 base and J shed 4 bases, with 13 bases lying between them. The CDR3 has 15 amino acids. CDR3 DNA: TGTGCCAGCAGCCAAGCAGAGGGAGCCTTCTATGGCTACACCTTC. Its protein is CASSQAEGAFYGYTF.

With regard to this clonotype: Here the CDR3 omits its conserved ending phenylalanine or tryptophan, so a read error is the likely source. This chain uses TRBV7-2 with TRBJ2-5, with D perhaps assigned TRBD1 or TRBD2 (5 bases each). CDR1 and CDR2 from the germline V gene are SGHTA and FQGNSA. V gave up 3 bases and J gave up 1 base, with 12 bases separating them. CDR3 length: 15 residues. The CDR3 DNA reads TGTGCCAGCAGCTTGGGACCGGGGCCCCAAGAGACCCAGTACTTG. It codes for CASSLGPGPQETQYL.

The chain combines TRBV9 with TRBJ2-7; 8 positions agree with TRBD2. In germline, CDR1 is SGDLS, CDR2 YYNGEE. The length of the CDR3 is 17 residues. The J segment lost 3 bases and the V segment lost 0 bases, leaving 11 bases of the junction unmatched. CDR3 in amino acids: CASSVGWGGAGVYEQYF. The CDR3 DNA follows: TGTGCCAGCAGCGTAGGTTGGGGGGGAGCGGGAGTCTACGAGCAGTACTTC.

The J gene is TRBJ2-1, the V gene TRBV4-3; 7 nucleotides agree with TRBD1. CDR3 size: 15 residues. V was clipped by 6 bases and J by 3 bases; unmatched bases: 8. Germline V lookup: CDR1 LGHNA, CDR2 YSLEER. In nucleotides, the CDR3 is TGCGCCAGCAGAAGTAGGGACAGCAACTACAATGAGCAGTTCTTC. Its protein is CASRSRDSNYNEQFF.

The chain has TRBV20-1 and TRBJ2-1, with D perhaps matching TRBD1 (6 bases). The ends were cut back, 4 bases at V and 6 bases at J, with 7 bases in the middle. The CDR3 loop spans 11 amino acids. Germline V lookup: CDR1 DFQATT, CDR2 SNEGSKA (reference sequence). The DNA for the CDR3 is TGCAGTGCTAAACAGGGCAATGAGCAGTTCTTC. Protein: CSAKQGNEQFF.

The CDR3 DNA follows: TGTGCCAGCAGTTTAGAATACAGGCGGGATGAGCAGTTCTTC. Its translation is CASSLEYRRDEQFF. This rearrangement joins TRBV12-3 or TRBV12-4 to TRBJ2-1; D is perhaps TRBD1 or TRBD2 (5 bases each). This CDR3 region has 14 residues. V was shortened by 1 base and J by 8 bases, with 12 bases between the two germline ends.

This clonotype was detected only a few times. The genes are TRBV29-1 and TRBJ1-2; 10 bases align to TRBD1. This CDR3 contains 15 residues. J lost 7 bases, V lost 1 base, and 9 bases had no gene match. Germline V gene sequence: CDR1 SQVTM, CDR2 ANQGSEA. Here the CDR3 reads CSVEGGDRGFLGYTF. The CDR3 DNA follows: TGCAGCGTTGAAGGGGGGGACAGGGGCTTCCTTGGCTACACCTTC.

This clonotype has at least ten counts. The chain joins TRBV4-1 to TRBJ2-1; no firm D call. The CDR3 loop spans 13 amino acids. Germline V gives CDR1 MGHRA, CDR2 YSYEKL. V lost 1 base to trimming and J lost 4 bases, with 5 bases between them. CDR3 nucleotides: TGCGCCAGCAGCCAAGTACTTTACAATGAGCAGTTCTTC. Residues: CASSQVLYNEQFF.

The chain employs TRBV7-2 and TRBJ2-1; 10 nucleotides match TRBD2. The germline CDR1 and CDR2 sequences are SGHTA and FQGNSA. The CDR3 consists of 16 residues. The V segment lost 1 base and the J segment 6 bases; nucleotides outside the gene matches: 6. The CDR3 spells CASSLGGTSVINEQFF. For the CDR3, the DNA is TGTGCCAGCAGCTTAGGTGGGACTAGCGTGATCAATGAGCAGTTCTTC.

This chain uses TRBV20-1 with TRBJ2-1, with TRBD1 matching over 10 bases. CDR1 is DFQATT and CDR2 is SNEGSKA in the germline V gene (reference sequence). The CDR3 has 16 residues. V shed 2 bases, J shed 13 bases, and the junction held 17 bases outside the gene matches. The CDR3 region is CSARSLRDRGEETQFF. The CDR3 DNA reads as TGCAGTGCTAGATCCTTACGGGACAGGGGAGAAGAGACCCAGTTCTTC.

This clonotype has just a few counts. The chain joins TRBV9 to TRBJ2-1; D call uncertain. The CDR3 totals 15 residues. Germline loops: CDR1 SGDLS, CDR2 YYNGEE. V dropped 0 bases and J dropped 6 bases, with 13 bases sitting between them. CDR3 DNA: TGTGCCAGCAGCGTAGCGGCGAAACAGTCCAATGAGCAGTTCTTC. Amino acid sequence: CASSVAAKQSNEQFF.

Turning to this clonotype: This may come from a read error, since a much larger clone is one base off. The rearrangement links TRBV10-3 to TRBJ2-1; D is tentatively TRBD1 or TRBD2 (5 bases each). Germline V gene sequence: CDR1 ENHRY, CDR2 SYGVKD. The V and J ends lost 11 bases and 5 bases respectively, with 22 bases between them. This CDR3 comprises 15 residues. The CDR3 DNA reads as TGTGCCGCAGCCCCCCCCGGGGCCCTTCACAATGAGCAGTTCTTC. Protein product: CAAAPPGALHNEQFF.

The rearrangement links TRBV28 to TRBJ2-3; 9 bases agree with TRBD2. Losses at the gene ends were 6 bases for V and 1 base for J; bases not matched to a gene: 5. Germline CDR1 is MDHEN and CDR2 is SYDVKM. This CDR3 region has 15 residues. This CDR3 is CASSIRTSGTDTQYF. The CDR3 DNA reads TGTGCCAGCAGCATAAGGACTAGCGGCACAGATACGCAGTATTTT.

This clonotype was recorded once. Given a much more abundant clone one base away, this may be a read error. This chain connects TRBV20-1 to TRBJ2-5, with 8 nucleotides matching TRBD2. The junction had 19 bases not matched to a gene; V was cut back by 5 bases and J by 11 bases. The CDR3 totals 15 residues. CDR1 is DFQATT and CDR2 is SNEGSKA in the germline V gene (reference sequence). The CDR3 region has the DNA TGCAGTGCTCAACGCGTGGCGGGAGGCCGGGATGAGCAGTACTTC. Its translation is CSAQRVAGGRDEQYF.